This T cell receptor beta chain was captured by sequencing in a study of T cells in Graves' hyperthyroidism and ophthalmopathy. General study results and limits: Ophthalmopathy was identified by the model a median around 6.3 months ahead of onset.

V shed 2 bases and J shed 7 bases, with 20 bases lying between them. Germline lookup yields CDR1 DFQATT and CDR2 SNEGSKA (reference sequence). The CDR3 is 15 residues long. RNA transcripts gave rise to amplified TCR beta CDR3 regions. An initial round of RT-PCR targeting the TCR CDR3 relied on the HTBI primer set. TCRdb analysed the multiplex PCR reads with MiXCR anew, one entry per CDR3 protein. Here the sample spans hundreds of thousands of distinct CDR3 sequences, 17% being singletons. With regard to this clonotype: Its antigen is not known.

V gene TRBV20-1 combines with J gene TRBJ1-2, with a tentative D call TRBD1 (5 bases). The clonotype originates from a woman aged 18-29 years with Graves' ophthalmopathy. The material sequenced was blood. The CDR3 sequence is CSARTGAETPIGYTF. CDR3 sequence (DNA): TGCAGTGCTAGAACAGGCGCCGAGACCCCTATTGGCTACACCTTC.